The 27 T cell receptor beta chains below come from one sample, sequenced in a study of shared clonotypes between healthy human individuals. The data were produced by immunoSEQ multiplex PCR, yet TCRdb's version contains in-frame clones alone and is incomplete. The top ten clones hold 0.13% of a sample with about 2 million clones, 90% to 95% of them seen once. The sequenced material came from naive CD4+ T cells sorted from blood. Subset meaning: CD45RA+ positively selected. These receptors were taken from a young man in good health.

The V call is TRBV6-5, the J call TRBJ2-7; TRBD1 matches at 7 bases. After removal of 6 bases from V and 2 bases from J, the junction contained 7 bases not matched to a gene. CDR1 and CDR2 from the germline V gene are MNHEY and SVGAGI. CDR3 length: 14 residues. Written as DNA, the CDR3 is TGTGCCAGCAGAACTTCCGGGACAGCCTACGAGCAGTACTTC. Encoded protein: CASRTSGTAYEQYF.

A remark on this clone: One end of the junction varies from germline; a read error may be responsible. The chain couples TRBV29-1 to TRBJ2-2; possibly TRBD1 for D (5 bases). The V gene's germline CDR1 is SQVTM and CDR2 ANQGSEA. The CDR3 sequence is 13 residues long. The CDR3 DNA follows: TGCAGCGCTGAAACAGGTGGTTACGGGGAGCTGTTTTTT. Residues: CSAETGGYGELFF.

This sequence joins TRBV25-1 and TRBJ1-5; D is perhaps TRBD1 (5 bases). With 6 bases removed from V and 7 bases from J, the gap between germline ends came to 13 bases. Germline assignment: CDR1 MGHDK and CDR2 SYGVNS. The CDR3 is made up of 13 amino acids. CDR3 region: CASRRREGQPQHF. CDR3 coding DNA: TGTGCCAGCAGGAGGAGAGAGGGGCAGCCCCAGCATTTT.

The chain employs TRBV11-2 and TRBJ1-2; D might be TRBD1 (5 bases). Looked up from germline, CDR1 is SGHAT and CDR2 is FQNNGV. This CDR3 comprises 13 residues. Trimming removed 1 base at V and 8 bases at J, with 11 bases between. For the CDR3, the DNA is TGTGCCAGCAGCTTAGGGGAGGGACGCGGCTACACCTTC. Its protein is CASSLGEGRGYTF.

Details on this clone: One junction end disagrees with the germline gene, perhaps due to a read error. The V gene is TRBV27, the J gene TRBJ2-2; 10 bases are shared with TRBD2. The CDR3 extends over 17 amino acids. Germline V lookup: CDR1 MNHEY, CDR2 SMNVEV (reference sequence). In nucleotides, the CDR3 is TGTGCCACCAGTGATCCCAGGACTAGCGGGAACACCGGGGAGCTGTTTTTT. Amino acid sequence: CATSDPRTSGNTGELFF.

This clone appeared once. V is TRBV20-1 and J is TRBJ2-3; no clear D. The CDR3 contains 11 residues. The V end lost 6 bases, the J end lost 6 bases, and 10 bases lay between the germline ends. Germline V gene data show CDR1 as DFQATT and CDR2 as SNEGSKA (reference sequence). The CDR3 sequence is CSARPADTQYF. As DNA, the CDR3 is TGCAGTGCCAGGCCCGCGGATACGCAGTATTTT.

The chain joins TRBV7-2 to TRBJ2-3; D is uncertain. The CDR3 totals 11 residues. Germline V CDR1 and CDR2: SGHTA, FQGNSA. Deletions cut 5 bases from V and 4 bases from J, with 4 bases between. CDR3 loop: CASSGSDTQYF. The CDR3 DNA sequence: TGTGCCAGCAGCGGTTCAGATACGCAGTATTTT.

The chain uses TRBV7-8 and TRBJ2-5; 10 bases agree with TRBD2. Germline V gene sequence: CDR1 SGHVS, CDR2 FQNEAQ. V lost 0 bases to trimming and J lost 2 bases; unmatched junction nucleotides: 9. The CDR3 has 18 amino acids. CDR3 sequence (DNA): TGTGCCAGCAGCTTAGCGGGCCTAGCGGGAGTAAGGCAAGAGACCCAGTACTTC. It is translated as CASSLAGLAGVRQETQYF.

The rearrangement joins TRBV5-1 to TRBJ2-3, with 10 bases identical to TRBD2. The CDR3 is 16 amino acids. The germline V gene encodes CDR1 SGHRS and CDR2 YFSETQ. Losses at the gene ends were 0 bases for V and 4 bases for J; bases not matched to a gene: 5. In nucleotides, the CDR3 is TGCGCCAGCAGCTTGGAGGCTAGCGGGGGCTCAGATACGCAGTATTTT. Encoded protein: CASSLEASGGSDTQYF.

The J gene is TRBJ2-3, the V gene TRBV5-1; TRBD1 is a possible D gene (6 bases). Trimming removed 4 bases at V and 2 bases at J, with 17 bases between. Germline CDR1 is SGHRS and CDR2 is YFSETQ. This CDR3 comprises 16 residues. The CDR3 region has the DNA TGCGCCAGCAGCCCCCTGGGACAACTTCACACAGATACGCAGTATTTT. Translated, it gives CASSPLGQLHTDTQYF.

The chain employs TRBV28 and TRBJ2-3; the match to TRBD2 covers 7 bases. In germline, CDR1 is MDHEN, CDR2 SYDVKM. Trimming cost V 2 bases and J 5 bases; bases outside gene matches: 4. This CDR3 contains 14 residues. The CDR3 region has the DNA TGTGCCAGCAGTTTACCAGCGGGGCGAGATACGCAGTATTTT. Amino acid sequence: CASSLPAGRDTQYF.

This chain joins TRBV6-5 and TRBJ2-7; D is unresolved. The V end lost 0 bases, the J end lost 6 bases, and 15 bases lay between the germline ends. Germline assignment: CDR1 MNHEY and CDR2 SVGAGI. The CDR3 covers 15 residues. The CDR3 DNA sequence: TGTGCCAGCAGTTACTCGACCGGCGCGAAAGCCGAGCAGTACTTC. It encodes CASSYSTGAKAEQYF.

CDR3 sequence reads: CASSPGTGKGYGYTF. The CDR3 nucleotides read TGCGCCAGCAGCCCAGGGACGGGTAAGGGTTATGGCTACACCTTC. The J gene is TRBJ1-2, the V gene TRBV5-1; D may be TRBD1 (5 bases). Between the trimmed V and J ends, which lost 4 bases and 5 bases, there was a span of 18 bases. CDR3 length: 15 residues. The germline V gene has CDR1 SGHRS and CDR2 YFSETQ. The variable domain in full, completed from reference TRBV5-1 and TRBJ1-2, reads KAGVTQTPRYLIKTRGQQVTLSCSPISGHRSVSWYQQTPGQGLQFLFEYFSETQRNKGNFPGRFSGRQFSNSRSEMNVSTLELGDSALYLCASSPGTGKGYGYTFGSGTRLTVV.

The rearrangement uses TRBV5-1 and TRBJ2-3; D is ambiguous. Germline V gives CDR1 SGHRS, CDR2 YFSETQ. Deletions cut 1 base from V and 4 bases from J, with 10 bases between. This CDR3 contains 14 residues. The CDR3 is CASSLLNSADTQYF. CDR3 bases: TGCGCCAGCAGCTTGCTTAACTCTGCAGATACGCAGTATTTT. Full variable domain (remainder filled in from reference TRBV5-1 and TRBJ2-3): KAGVTQTPRYLIKTRGQQVTLSCSPISGHRSVSWYQQTPGQGLQFLFEYFSETQRNKGNFPGRFSGRQFSNSRSEMNVSTLELGDSALYLCASSLLNSADTQYFGPGTRLTVL.

The genes are TRBV4-1 and TRBJ2-7; 7 bases map to TRBD2. Germline V lookup: CDR1 MGHRA, CDR2 YSYEKL. CDR3 length equals 15 residues. After removal of 3 bases from V and 6 bases from J, the junction contained 11 bases not matched to a gene. The CDR3 sequence is CASSHRTRNLGEQYF. The CDR3 DNA reads TGCGCCAGCAGCCATCGGACTAGGAATTTAGGCGAGCAGTACTTC.

The chain combines TRBV18 with TRBJ1-6; 7 positions match TRBD1. The CDR3 runs 14 residues. Germline-derived CDR1 and CDR2 are KGHSH and LQKENI. The junction had 6 bases not matched to a gene; V was cut back by 4 bases and J by 9 bases. In nucleotides, the CDR3 is TGTGCCAGCTCACGGCAGGGGGGAGCTTCACCCCTCCACTTT. Protein: CASSRQGGASPLHF.

The CDR3 is CASSLDLGPQHF. The DNA of the CDR3 is TGTGCCAGCAGCTTAGATTTAGGGCCCCAGCATTTT. The chain employs TRBV7-9 and TRBJ1-5; D not certain. CDR3 length equals 12 residues. Germline CDR1 reads SEHNR; CDR2 reads FQNEAQ (reference sequence). The V gene lost 1 base and the J gene lost 9 bases, with 7 bases spanning the gap. The full variable domain, its missing parts supplied by reference TRBV7-9 and TRBJ1-5, is DTGVSQNPRHKITKRGQNVTFRCDPISEHNRLYWYRQTLGQGPEFLTYFQNEAQLEKSRLLSDRFSAERPKGSFSTLEIQRTEQGDSAMYLCASSLDLGPQHFGDGTRLSIL.

The chain recombines TRBV6-5 with TRBJ1-6; 9 bases are shared with TRBD1. The germline V gene encodes CDR1 MNHEY and CDR2 SVGAGI. V was clipped by 6 bases and J by 10 bases; unmatched bases: 7. There are 14 residues in the CDR3. The CDR3 DNA sequence: TGTGCCAGCAGCCCGGACAGGGGCGACTCACCCCTCCACTTT. Its translation is CASSPDRGDSPLHF.

V usage is TRBV4-3 and J usage is TRBJ2-3; TRBD2 matches 8 bases. The CDR3 is made up of 15 amino acids. V was clipped by 1 base and J by 6 bases; unmatched bases: 6. Germline CDR1 is LGHNA and CDR2 is YSLEER. DNA of the CDR3: TGCGCCAGCAGCCAAGCGGCTAGCGGGTTTGATACGCAGTATTTT. Its translation: CASSQAASGFDTQYF.

As regards this clone: It is unclear where the CDR3 begins or ends on the DNA, so no DNA is shown, and the CDR3 is as TCRdb lists it. V gene TRBV6-5 combines with J gene TRBJ1-4. Germline V lookup: CDR1 MNHEY, CDR2 SVGAGI. From its first to its last residue, the CDR3 has 15 amino acids. CDR3: CASSSSGGSNEKLFF.

In the case of this clone: The same CDR3 is also encoded by other DNA sequences in this sample. This chain connects TRBV10-3 to TRBJ2-3, with D hard to call. Trimming took off 2 bases at V and 4 bases at J, with 4 bases between the two ends. This CDR3 is built from 12 residues. The V gene's germline CDR1 is ENHRY and CDR2 SYGVKD. This chain's CDR3 is CAISEGSDTQYF. The CDR3 coding sequence is TGTGCCATCAGTGAGGGGTCAGATACGCAGTATTTT.

This clone has a single count. This sequence joins TRBV28 and TRBJ2-7; TRBD2 matches 11 bases. V was pared by 4 bases and J by 3 bases, with 5 bases of the junction left unmatched. The CDR3 spans 15 residues. The germline V gene encodes CDR1 MDHEN and CDR2 SYDVKM. CDR3 bases: TGTGCCAGCAGTTCACCGGGACTAGCGGTCTACGAGCAGTACTTC. Encoded protein: CASSSPGLAVYEQYF.

The chain links TRBV28 to TRBJ2-7; 11 bases fit TRBD1. CDR3 length equals 14 residues. The V segment lost 9 bases and the J segment 6 bases; nucleotides outside the gene matches: 10. Germline values: CDR1 MDHEN, CDR2 SYDVKM. The DNA for the CDR3 is TGTGCCAGTCAGTTTATGGACAGGGGGCTCGAGCAGTACTTC. Its translation: CASQFMDRGLEQYF.

V and J are TRBV25-1 and TRBJ1-4; D is uncertain. Germline V gene lookup returns CDR1 MGHDK and CDR2 SYGVNS. Trimming took off 5 bases at V and 8 bases at J, with 18 bases between the two ends. The length of the CDR3 is 15 residues. The CDR3 sequence: CASSFGPSHGEKLFF. Written as DNA, the CDR3 is TGTGCCAGCAGTTTCGGTCCTTCTCACGGGGAAAAACTGTTTTTT.

The chain recombines TRBV6-1 with TRBJ1-2, with D perhaps TRBD1 (5 bases). Trimming shortened V by 1 base and J by 4 bases, and 13 bases separated the two germline ends. The CDR3 sequence is 15 residues long. The V gene's germline CDR1 is MNHNS and CDR2 SASEGT. For the CDR3, the DNA is TGTGCCAGCAGTGAAGAGTGGGGGAGTAGCTATGGCTACACCTTC. The encoded protein is CASSEEWGSSYGYTF.

The chain combines TRBV6-6 with TRBJ1-5, with D perhaps TRBD1 (5 bases). This CDR3 has 16 residues. V was cut by 4 bases and J by 0 bases, with 13 bases left in between. CDR1 and CDR2 (germline): MNHNY, SVGAGI (reference sequence). The CDR3 region is CASSSGGGYSNQPQHF. CDR3 bases: TGTGCCAGCAGTTCTGGGGGTGGATATAGCAATCAGCCCCAGCATTTT.

J is TRBJ2-2 and V is TRBV10-3; no reliable D call. There are 13 residues in the CDR3. Trimming took off 4 bases at V and 6 bases at J, with 9 bases between the two ends. Germline V CDR1 and CDR2: ENHRY, SYGVKD. The CDR3 nucleotides read TGTGCCATCAGTGGGCAGCCCGCCGGGGAGCTGTTTTTT. Residues: CAISGQPAGELFF.